This T cell receptor beta chain originates from a study of shared clonotypes between healthy human individuals. Overall study results and limits: Sharing across a few donors was seen in around 5.1% of naive CD4 clonotypes.

Turning to this clone: What it binds is unknown.

Only Caucasian adults living in Nashville, Tennessee served as donors. Trimming took 4 bases from V and 3 from J, leaving 6 bases between them. Germline values: CDR1 SNHLY, CDR2 FYNNEI. This CDR3 contains 13 residues. Sorted subsets were amplified in replicate PCRs using approximately 0.2 ug DNA, 30,000 to 35,000 T cell genomes. Sequencing was performed with immunoSEQ multiplex PCR; in TCRdb, only in-frame clones are kept and a portion is missing. Of roughly 2.2 million clones in the sample, 85% to 95% were seen once. This chain links TRBV2 with TRBJ2-2, with D maybe TRBD1 (6 bases). The sample taken for sequencing was naive CD4+ T cells from PBMCs. As to subset: CD45RA+ positively selected. The TCR comes from a man aged 18 to 29 in good health. Some clones in this sample may be carry-over from other donors' samples. The CDR3 DNA reads TGTGCCAGCAGTGGACAGGACACCGGGGAGCTGTTTTTT. Amino acids: CASSGQDTGELFF.